This TCR beta chain originates from a study of cytomegalovirus exposure and HLA in healthy donors. Notes on this clone: Its matching antigen is unknown.

The CDR3 is 17 residues long. The junction had 15 bases not matched to a gene; V was cut back by 5 bases and J by 6 bases. Germline CDR1 SEHNR, CDR2 FQNEAQ (reference sequence). PCR was performed using 60 Vbeta and 13 Jbeta primers. Assay: immunoSEQ multiplex PCR; the TCRdb copy retains only in-frame clones and omits some. This table holds 150,000 to 200,000 clones, 73% found once. Study results and limitations: In a later analysis, HLA-C alleles had the fewest associated TCRs, DRB1 alleles the most. Later, an analysis found that common viral pathogens appeared to be linked with several of the most significant clusters.

What was sequenced was PBMCs. The clonotype was recovered from a woman aged 18 to 35 in good health and CMV-seropositive. This sequence joins TRBV7-9 and TRBJ2-3; 9 nucleotides match TRBD1. The CDR3 region is CASSPTPGQGHRDTQYF. CDR3 nucleotide sequence: TGTGCCAGCAGCCCCACTCCGGGACAGGGTCATAGGGATACGCAGTATTTT.